This passage covers 22 T cell receptor beta chains from one sample sequenced in a study of identical twins. TCRdb reprocessed the 5' RACE reads via MiXCR and lists one record per CDR3 protein. The table has some 300,000 distinct CDR3 sequences, roughly an eighth seen once. These same data were also listed under a study on yellow fever vaccine responses in identical twins.

Sample: CD8+ T cells sorted from blood. The source is a woman younger than 30 in good health.

In its sample, this clonotype was seen a few times. The chain has TRBV2 and TRBJ2-1; 13 bases match TRBD2. In germline, CDR1 is SNHLY, CDR2 FYNNEI. V dropped 2 bases and J dropped 2; count of bases not matched to a gene: 12. The CDR3 totals 20 residues. The DNA of the CDR3 is TGTGCCAGCAGTGAATCTGCGGCGACTAGCGGGAGGAGGACCTACAATGAGCAGTTCTTC. Amino acids: CASSESAATSGRRTYNEQFF.

This sequence joins TRBV18 and TRBJ2-1, with no clear D. Germline values: CDR1 KGHSH, CDR2 LQKENI. The CDR3 is 17 residues long. V lost 3 bases, J lost 1 base, and 16 bases lay in between. In nucleotides, the CDR3 is TGTGCCAGCTCACCCTCTGGGTCACTTGTATCCTACAATGAGCAGTTCTTC. It specifies CASSPSGSLVSYNEQFF.

V usage is TRBV27 and J usage is TRBJ2-5; no clear D gene. CDR1 is MNHEY and CDR2 is SMNVEV in the germline V gene (reference sequence). V gave up 10 bases and J gave up 1 base, with 16 bases separating them. This CDR3 comprises 14 residues. CDR3: CATHSASSQETQYF. CDR3 bases: TGTGCCACTCACTCAGCGAGCTCCCAAGAGACCCAGTACTTC.

This chain links TRBV20-1 with TRBJ2-5; 10 bases are a match to TRBD2. Germline values: CDR1 DFQATT, CDR2 SNEGSKA (reference sequence). V gave up 5 bases and J gave up 5 bases; unmatched junction bases: 11. This CDR3 spans 15 amino acids. CDR3 sequence: CSAFPSGGRRETQYF. The DNA of the CDR3 is TGCAGTGCTTTTCCTAGCGGGGGACGAAGGGAGACCCAGTACTTC.

This clonotype was observed a handful of times. V gene TRBV7-9 combines with J gene TRBJ1-1; D is undetermined. This CDR3 spans 12 amino acids. The germline CDR1 and CDR2 sequences are SEHNR and FQNEAQ (reference sequence). The CDR3 DNA sequence: TGTGCTTGCGGACTGGGAAGGACTGAAGCTTTCTTT. It specifies CACGLGRTEAFF.

This clonotype occurred many times. The V call is TRBV20-1, the J call TRBJ1-1; no definite D call. The CDR3 is made up of 11 amino acids. In germline, CDR1 is DFQATT, CDR2 SNEGSKA (reference sequence). V lost 6 bases and J 5 bases, leaving 10 bases between the germline ends. CDR3 sequence reads: CSASTVTEAFF. The CDR3 DNA reads as TGCAGTGCCTCAACGGTGACTGAAGCTTTCTTT.

This clonotype came up a few times. The rearrangement links TRBV6-5 to TRBJ2-2; no clear D. Looked up from germline, CDR1 is MNHEY and CDR2 is SVGAGI. The CDR3 spans 15 residues. Trimming removed 6 bases from V and 3 bases from J, with 14 bases in between. The CDR3 is CASSYTRGDTGELFF. CDR3 nucleotides: TGTGCCAGCAGCTACACTCGTGGCGACACCGGGGAGCTGTTTTTT.

This chain joins TRBV27 and TRBJ2-1; D is possibly TRBD1 (5 bases). V was cut by 3 bases and J by 12 bases, with 9 bases left in between. The CDR3 sequence is 11 residues long. From germline, CDR1 is MNHEY and CDR2 SMNVEV (reference sequence). CDR3 nucleotides: TGTGCCAGCAGTTTTGGGGCAGGGCAGTTCTTC. As protein: CASSFGAGQFF.

This clonotype was observed a handful of times. The chain employs TRBV7-9 and TRBJ1-6; a possible D gene is TRBD1 (6 bases). Germline V gene sequence: CDR1 SEHNR, CDR2 FQNEAQ (reference sequence). With 5 bases removed from V and 6 bases from J, the gap between germline ends came to 14 bases. The CDR3 has 15 amino acids. DNA for the CDR3: TGTGCCAGCAGCCATCAGGACAGACCTAATTCACCCCTCCACTTT. It translates to CASSHQDRPNSPLHF.

This clonotype has at least ten counts. The chain has TRBV7-6 and TRBJ2-7; the match to TRBD2 covers 7 bases. This CDR3 has 14 amino acids. CDR1 is SGHVS, CDR2 FNYEAQ, per germline. Germline trimming cut 0 bases from V and 3 bases from J; bases unmatched to any gene: 2. The CDR3 reads CASSLAGGGYEQYF. In DNA, the CDR3 is TGTGCCAGCAGCTTAGCGGGGGGGGGCTACGAGCAGTACTTC.

The chain combines TRBV7-9 with TRBJ2-5, with a weak D call TRBD2 (6 bases). The V and J ends lost 10 bases and 4 bases respectively, with 10 bases between them. CDR1 SEHNR and CDR2 FQNEAQ come from the germline V gene (reference sequence). This CDR3 comprises 11 residues. The CDR3 sequence: CAIMEGETQYF. CDR3 coding DNA: TGTGCCATCATGGAGGGAGAGACCCAGTACTTC.

This clonotype was counted many times. The chain employs TRBV29-1 and TRBJ2-1; 14 nucleotides line up with TRBD2. Per germline, CDR1 SQVTM and CDR2 ANQGSEA. This CDR3 has 15 amino acids. The junction had 9 bases not matched to a gene; V was cut back by 7 bases and J by 7 bases. CDR3 DNA sequence: TGCAGCGCCGGGACTAGCGGGAGCTTTTATAATGAGCAGTTCTTC. Translating gives CSAGTSGSFYNEQFF.

This clonotype showed up many times. The chain has TRBV4-1 and TRBJ2-4; D unclear. The CDR3 covers 14 residues. The V gene lost 1 base and the J gene lost 0 bases, with 4 bases spanning the gap. Germline V gene sequence: CDR1 MGHRA, CDR2 YSYEKL. The CDR3: CASSQALAKNIQYF. For the CDR3, the DNA is TGCGCCAGCAGCCAAGCATTAGCCAAAAACATTCAGTACTTC.

This clonotype was counted a single time. The chain is built from TRBV7-6 and TRBJ2-1, with 7 nucleotides matching TRBD2. The CDR3 sequence is 16 residues long. Per germline, CDR1 SGHVS and CDR2 FNYEAQ. J was trimmed by 8 bases and V by 5 bases; bases with no gene match: 15. In DNA, the CDR3 is TGTGCCAGCAGCACACCGGGACTACCGAGGGGCCATGAGCAGTTCTTC. Protein: CASSTPGLPRGHEQFF.

The chain has TRBV6-1 and TRBJ2-1; 7 bases align to TRBD2. The CDR3 extends over 14 amino acids. Germline trimming cut 6 bases from V and 2 bases from J; bases unmatched to any gene: 4. Per germline, CDR1 MNHNS and CDR2 SASEGT. CDR3: CASRKRDAYNEQFF. The CDR3 DNA sequence: TGTGCCAGCAGGAAGCGGGACGCCTACAATGAGCAGTTCTTC.

The rearrangement links TRBV15 to TRBJ2-7; maybe TRBD1 (5 bases). V gave up 0 bases and J gave up 5 bases, with 17 bases separating them. CDR1 LNHNV and CDR2 YYDKDF come from the germline V gene (reference sequence). The CDR3 is 16 amino acids. The CDR3 DNA reads TGTGCCACCAGCAGAGATCGAGCAGGGTGGACCCACGAGCAGTACTTC. Its protein is CATSRDRAGWTHEQYF.

This clonotype was picked up many times. V gene TRBV5-1 combines with J gene TRBJ2-1; D is ambiguous. Germline V gene sequence: CDR1 SGHRS, CDR2 YFSETQ. Trimming shortened V by 1 base and J by 12 bases, and 14 bases separated the two germline ends. This CDR3 spans 13 amino acids. The CDR3 region has the DNA TGCGCCAGCAGCTTGACGGGTGGTGTGTGGCAGTTCTTC. Protein sequence: CASSLTGGVWQFF.

CDR3 DNA: TGTGCCACCAGCAGGGTCCTGGGTCAGCCCCAGCATTTT. Translating it yields CATSRVLGQPQHF. V gene TRBV15 combines with J gene TRBJ1-5; D not resolved. Trimming removed 3 bases from V and 6 bases from J, with 9 bases in between. This CDR3 has 13 amino acids. Looked up from germline, CDR1 is LNHNV and CDR2 is YYDKDF (reference sequence).

This clonotype was detected only a few times. The V call is TRBV2, the J call TRBJ1-5; D ambiguous. CDR1 is SNHLY, CDR2 FYNNEI, per germline. The CDR3 spans 14 residues. Trimming pared 3 bases from V and 0 bases from J, leaving 6 bases between. The CDR3 coding sequence is TGTGCCAGCAGTGAGGGTAATAGCAATCAGCCCCAGCATTTT. Encoded protein: CASSEGNSNQPQHF. The complete variable domain, with remaining parts taken from reference TRBV2 and TRBJ1-5, reads EPEVTQTPSHQVTQMGQEVILRCVPISNHLYFYWYRQILGQKVEFLVSFYNNEISEKSEIFDDQFSVERPDGSNFTLKIRSTKLEDSAMYFCASSEGNSNQPQHFGDGTRLSIL.

This chain links TRBV7-9 with TRBJ1-4; a possible D gene is TRBD1 (5 bases). The CDR3 length is 14 residues. V was clipped by 1 base and J by 8 bases, with 11 bases between them. Germline CDR1 SEHNR, CDR2 FQNEAQ (reference sequence). For the CDR3, the DNA is TGTGCCAGCAGCTTAGAGGGCAGGGACGAAAAACTGTTTTTT. Its translation: CASSLEGRDEKLFF.

This clonotype showed up many times. The chain recombines TRBV6-5 with TRBJ1-1; no reliable D call. Trimming removed 2 bases from V and 5 bases from J, with 6 bases in between. This CDR3 region has 12 residues. Germline CDR1 is MNHEY and CDR2 is SVGAGI. As DNA, the CDR3 is TGTGCCAGCAGTTACATGGGTACTGAAGCTTTCTTT. This encodes CASSYMGTEAFF.

In this sample, this clonotype turned up a few times. The chain recombines TRBV10-3 with TRBJ2-1; the match to TRBD1 covers 7 bases. In germline, CDR1 is ENHRY, CDR2 SYGVKD. V shed 8 bases, J shed 0 bases, and the junction held 7 bases outside the gene matches. The CDR3 contains 15 residues. The CDR3 region is CAIGRQGSSYNEQFF. CDR3 nucleotide sequence: TGTGCCATCGGCAGACAGGGTAGCTCCTACAATGAGCAGTTCTTC.